Each of the 4 T cell receptor beta chains below was sequenced from the same sample in a study of OX40 agonist ivuxolimab in advanced cancers. Libraries were constructed by the immunoSEQ multiplex PCR assay. Here the immuneACCESS table is served through TCRdb, limited to in-frame sequences with V and J called. Missing clones are a known gap in these copies; in checked studies unresolved V genes cover under half, and the rest lacks a known reason. This sample lists 60,000 to 75,000 clones; 70% to 90% were detected once. About 3.9% of the sample comes from the top ten. Source: CD4+ or CD8+ T cells sorted from blood, taken in a trial of the OX40 agonist ivuxolimab. The receptors derive from an adult with an advanced solid tumor such as melanoma, head and neck, liver or kidney cancer.

This clone was seen a handful of times. V gene TRBV29-1 combines with J gene TRBJ1-2; D remains unclear. V lost 7 bases and J lost 8, with 8 bases in between. The CDR3 is 9 amino acids. CDR1 and CDR2 (germline): SQVTM, ANQGSEA. The CDR3 region is CSGREGYTF. In DNA, the CDR3 is TGCAGCGGGAGGGAGGGCTACACCTTC. Full variable domain (remainder filled in from reference TRBV29-1 and TRBJ1-2): SAVISQKPSRDICQRGTSLTIQCQVDSQVTMMFWYRQQPGQSLTLIATANQGSEATYESGFVIDKFPISRPNLTFSTLTVSNMSPEDSSIYLCSGREGYTFGSGTRLTVV.

J is TRBJ1-5 and V is TRBV2; no clear D. This CDR3 region has 15 residues. The germline V gene has CDR1 SNHLY and CDR2 FYNNEI. The V and J ends lost 3 bases and 4 bases respectively, with 13 bases between them. Here the CDR3 reads CASSEGGLTNQPQHF. CDR3 sequence (DNA): TGTGCCAGCAGTGAGGGTGGCTTAACTAATCAGCCCCAGCATTTT. Based on the CDR3 plus reference TRBV2 and TRBJ1-5, the full variable domain is EPEVTQTPSHQVTQMGQEVILRCVPISNHLYFYWYRQILGQKVEFLVSFYNNEISEKSEIFDDQFSVERPDGSNFTLKIRSTKLEDSAMYFCASSEGGLTNQPQHFGDGTRLSIL.

CDR3 sequence: CASSSTGNEQYF. DNA for the CDR3: TGTGCCAGCAGCTCTACCGGGAATGAGCAGTACTTC. The chain couples TRBV6-1 to TRBJ2-7; weak D call: TRBD2 (5 bases). CDR1 is MNHNS and CDR2 is SASEGT in the germline V gene. This CDR3 is built from 12 residues. V was clipped by 6 bases and J by 7 bases, with 13 bases between them.

The sample holds a few counts of this clone. The chain combines TRBV4-3 with TRBJ1-6; D ambiguous. The CDR3 is made up of 15 amino acids. V shed 1 base and J shed 8 bases, with 12 bases lying between them. CDR1 is LGHNA and CDR2 is YSLEER in the germline V gene. CDR3 region: CASSQGTITDSPLHF. The CDR3 DNA reads as TGCGCCAGCAGCCAAGGCACCATCACGGATTCACCCCTCCACTTT.